Here is one T cell receptor (beta chain) with its context. The antigen is undetermined. Using immunoSEQ multiplex PCR, the repertoire was profiled, and TCRdb retains in-frame clones only, with some absent. The top ten hold around 0.3% of the sample, which has under 90,000 clones, roughly 93% seen once. This sample was included in a study of OX40 agonist ivuxolimab in advanced cancers. Across the whole study: The drug used for patients, ivuxolimab, was an agonistic anti-OX40 (CD134) antibody. Patients receiving dose escalation had hepatocellular carcinoma, melanoma, renal cell or head and neck cancer.

At cycle 4 day 1, cycle 7 day 1, and baseline, blood was sampled. Study-wide points: Relatively little clonal expansion, among the lowest observed, appeared in partial responders at 0.1-3.0 mg/kg.

This CDR3 spans 17 amino acids. Germline CDR1 is LGHNA and CDR2 is YSLEER. Trimming took 0 bases from V and 0 from J, leaving 12 bases between them. This TCR came from an adult with an advanced solid tumor such as melanoma, head and neck, liver or kidney cancer. The sequenced sample was CD4+ or CD8+ T cells sorted from blood, obtained in a trial of the OX40 agonist ivuxolimab. The rearrangement joins TRBV4-3 to TRBJ2-1; TRBD2 is a possible D gene (6 bases). CDR3 protein: CASSQDPAGSSYNEQFF. CDR3 bases: TGCGCCAGCAGCCAAGACCCCGCCGGGAGCTCCTACAATGAGCAGTTCTTC.